These T cell receptor beta chains were read from a single sample in a study of blood T cell repertoires in COVID-19. Profiling relied on immunoSEQ multiplex PCR, and the TCRdb table lists in-frame clones only, not all of them. The table lists about 210,000 clones, around 83% of them singletons. The sample comprised PBMCs or T cells enriched from blood (not recorded which). The receptors derive from a woman between 40 and 55 years old in a cohort exposed to, infected with or recovered from COVID-19 (not recorded which). Each CDR3 is given with its conserved first and last residue. The D gene is left open where the match is weak. Not every row has a clone size; where given, it reads once, few, many or a size class.

J gene | CDR3 length | D gene | V gene | clone size | CDR3 protein | CDR3 DNA
TRBJ2-7 | 16 | NA | TRBV7-9 | NA | CASSFFELDLTYEQYF | TGTGCCAGCAGCTTTTTCGAGCTCGACTTAACCTACGAGCAGTACTTC
TRBJ2-5 | 16 | NA | TRBV4-2 | NA | CASSQERGSVQETQYF | TGTGCCAGCAGCCAAGAGCGAGGTAGCGTCCAAGAGACCCAGTACTTC
TRBJ1-4 | 14 | TRBD1 | TRBV2 | NA | CASLLGTGGEKLFF | TGTGCCAGCCTCCTAGGGACAGGGGGTGAAAAACTGTTTTTT
TRBJ2-3 | 16 | NA | TRBV7-2 | NA | CASSLSAWGRPDTQYF | TGTGCCAGCAGCTTATCCGCTTGGGGCCGGCCAGATACGCAGTATTTT
TRBJ2-1 | 19 | TRBD2 | TRBV2 | once | CASSPQGASGSSGYNEQFF | TGTGCCAGCAGTCCCCAAGGGGCTAGCGGGAGTTCGGGTTACAATGAGCAGTTCTTC
TRBJ1-2 | 13 | NA | TRBV29-1 | NA | CSVEFRVPYGYTF | TGCAGCGTTGAATTCCGGGTACCCTATGGCTACACCTTC
TRBJ1-4 | 13 | NA | TRBV27 | NA | CASSLGTNEKLFF | TGTGCCAGCAGTTTGGGGACAAATGAAAAACTGTTTTTT
TRBJ1-6 | 14 | NA | TRBV28 | once | CASSFLREGSPLHF | TGTGCCAGCAGTTTCCTCAGGGAAGGATCACCCCTCCACTTT
TRBJ2-3 | 17 | NA | TRBV10-2 | NA | CASSESRWDPRGDTQYF | TGCGCCAGCAGTGAGTCGCGCTGGGACCCGAGGGGGGATACGCAGTATTTT
TRBJ2-4 | 12 | NA | TRBV9 | NA | CASSVAEDIQYF | TGTGCCAGCAGCGTAGCCGAGGACATTCAGTACTTC
TRBJ2-7 | 14 | NA | TRBV28 | NA | CASSQVTPSYEQYF | TGTGCCAGCAGCCAAGTGACACCCTCCTACGAGCAGTACTTC
TRBJ2-1 | 12 | TRBD2 | TRBV5-1 | NA | CASSRGGNEQFF | TGCGCCAGCAGCCGGGGGGGAAATGAGCAGTTCTTC
TRBJ2-1 | 15 | TRBD1 | TRBV2 | NA | CASWGGQGAGNEQFF | TGTGCCAGCTGGGGGGGACAGGGGGCAGGGAATGAGCAGTTCTTC
TRBJ1-6 | 15 | NA | TRBV10-3 | NA | CAISESTANNSPLHF | TGTGCCATCAGTGAGTCCACAGCAAATAATTCACCCCTCCACTTT
TRBJ1-6 | 15 | NA | TRBV5-1 | NA | CASSQGRIQGSPLHF | TGCGCCAGCAGCCAGGGACGGATACAGGGATCACCCCTCCACTTT
TRBJ1-2 | 14 | TRBD1 | TRBV5-4 | NA | CASSRTGGNYGYTF | TGTGCCAGCAGCAGGACAGGGGGCAACTATGGCTACACCTTC
TRBJ1-5 | 13 | NA | TRBV19 | NA | CASSPRGTESQHF | TGTGCCAGTAGTCCCCGGGGAACGGAGTCCCAGCATTTT
TRBJ1-1 | 13 | NA | TRBV27 | NA | CASSFARTTEAFF | TGTGCCAGCAGTTTCGCTAGAACCACTGAAGCTTTCTTT
TRBJ2-3 | 18 | TRBD2 | TRBV19 | few | CASSILAGEGLSTDTQYF | TGTGCCAGTAGTATCCTAGCGGGAGAGGGATTGAGCACAGATACGCAGTATTTT
TRBJ2-2 | 18 | TRBD2 | TRBV6-2/TRBV6-3 | NA | CASSRGQGLAGGSGELFF | TGTGCCAGCAGCAGGGGCCAAGGACTAGCGGGGGGTTCCGGGGAGCTGTTTTTT
TRBJ1-2 | 16 | NA | TRBV18 | NA | CASSSTLLGPEDGYTF | TGTGCCAGCTCATCAACCCTGTTGGGGCCTGAGGATGGCTACACCTTC
TRBJ2-2 | 16 | NA | TRBV27 | NA | CASSLLNIRGTGELFF | TGTGCCAGCAGTTTACTCAATATAAGAGGGACCGGGGAGCTGTTTTTT
TRBJ2-7 | 16 | TRBD2 | TRBV10-1 | NA | CASSPNSGLAVDKQYF | TGCGCCAGCAGTCCTAATTCGGGGCTAGCGGTGGACAAGCAGTACTTC
TRBJ1-2 | 14 | TRBD1 | TRBV9 | NA | CASSVDGTAHGYTF | TGTGCCAGCAGCGTAGATGGGACAGCCCATGGCTACACCTTC
TRBJ2-7 | 16 | NA | TRBV4-3 | NA | CASSQGRLGGTYEQYF | TGCGCCAGCAGCCAGGGACGGCTTGGGGGGACCTACGAGCAGTACTTC
TRBJ1-5 | 12 | NA | TRBV27 | NA | CASSFPGQPQHF | TGTGCCAGCAGTTTCCCAGGACAGCCCCAGCATTTT
TRBJ2-1 | 16 | TRBD1 | TRBV7-9 | NA | CASVPGQGESYNEQFF | TGTGCCAGCGTCCCGGGACAGGGGGAGTCCTACAATGAGCAGTTCTTC
TRBJ2-1 | 16 | NA | TRBV4-3 | NA | CASSHRKGGSYNEQFF | TGCGCCAGCAGCCACCGCAAAGGGGGATCCTACAATGAGCAGTTCTTC
TRBJ2-1 | 18 | TRBD1 | TRBV7-9 | NA | CASSLPAYRGSSYNEQFF | TGTGCCAGCAGCTTACCGGCCTACAGGGGGAGCTCCTACAATGAGCAGTTCTTC
TRBJ1-1 | 17 | TRBD1 | TRBV6-2/TRBV6-3 | NA | CASSLRDRGRESTEAFF | TGTGCCAGCAGTTTAAGGGACAGGGGGCGCGAAAGCACTGAAGCTTTCTTT
TRBJ2-1 | 14 | NA | TRBV11-3 | NA | CASSLSGNYNEQFF | TGTGCCAGCAGCTTGTCGGGAAACTACAATGAGCAGTTCTTC
TRBJ1-1 | 14 | NA | TRBV5-5 | NA | CASEQGVENTEAFF | TGTGCCAGCGAACAGGGAGTGGAGAACACTGAAGCTTTCTTT
TRBJ2-1 | 15 | TRBD2 | TRBV5-1 | once | CASRTGTTAYNEQFF | TGCGCCAGCAGGACCGGGACTACCGCCTACAATGAGCAGTTCTTC
TRBJ2-1 | 20 | TRBD2 | TRBV7-8 | NA | CASSLSPRLSGRANLNEQFF | TGTGCCAGCAGCTTATCACCTAGACTAAGCGGGAGGGCCAATCTCAATGAGCAGTTCTTC
TRBJ1-5 | 14 | NA | TRBV27 | NA | CASSFRDPLQPQHF | TGTGCCAGCAGTTTCAGGGATCCCCTCCAGCCCCAGCATTTT
TRBJ2-1 | 11 | NA | TRBV20-1 | NA | CSAPSFNEQFF | TGCAGTGCTCCCTCTTTCAATGAGCAGTTCTTC
TRBJ1-2 | 14 | TRBD1 | TRBV11-2 | NA | CASSIGTGPYGYTF | TGTGCCAGCAGCATAGGGACAGGCCCATATGGCTACACCTTC
TRBJ1-2 | 16 | NA | TRBV5-4 | NA | CASSLSAGRTNYGYTF | TGTGCCAGCAGCTTGTCGGCAGGCCGTACTAACTATGGCTACACCTTC
TRBJ2-7 | 12 | TRBD2 | TRBV5-6 | NA | CASSLPGGEQYF | TGTGCCAGCAGCCTCCCGGGGGGGGAGCAGTACTTC
TRBJ1-5 | 16 | NA | TRBV2 | NA | CASKFGLRGANQPQHF | TGTGCCAGTAAGTTCGGTCTACGGGGGGCCAATCAGCCCCAGCATTTT
TRBJ1-1 | 12 | NA | TRBV13 | NA | CASKMGRTEAFF | TGTGCCAGCAAAATGGGGCGAACTGAAGCTTTCTTT
TRBJ1-6 | 13 | NA | TRBV2 | once | CASRQGGDSPLHF | TGTGCCAGCCGGCAGGGAGGCGATTCACCCCTCCACTTT
TRBJ1-1 | 14 | NA | TRBV6-5 | NA | CASSYQARDTEAFF | TGTGCCAGCAGTTATCAAGCCAGGGACACTGAAGCTTTCTTT
TRBJ2-7 | 13 | NA | TRBV30 | NA | CAWRYRASYEQYF | TGTGCCTGGAGATACAGGGCGAGCTACGAGCAGTACTTC
TRBJ1-1 | 14 | NA | TRBV10-1 | few | CASSESQGITEAFF | TGCGCCAGCAGTGAATCACAGGGAATCACTGAAGCTTTCTTT
TRBJ2-7 | 13 | NA | TRBV5-4 | NA | CASSTGDFYEQYF | TGTGCCAGCAGTACGGGGGACTTCTACGAGCAGTACTTC
TRBJ1-1 | 11 | NA | TRBV20-1 | NA | CSARDPLEAFF | TGCAGTGCTAGAGACCCCCTTGAAGCTTTCTTT
TRBJ1-5 | 15 | NA | TRBV19 | NA | CASSISGRSNQPQHF | TGTGCCAGTAGTATTAGCGGACGGAGCAATCAGCCCCAGCATTTT